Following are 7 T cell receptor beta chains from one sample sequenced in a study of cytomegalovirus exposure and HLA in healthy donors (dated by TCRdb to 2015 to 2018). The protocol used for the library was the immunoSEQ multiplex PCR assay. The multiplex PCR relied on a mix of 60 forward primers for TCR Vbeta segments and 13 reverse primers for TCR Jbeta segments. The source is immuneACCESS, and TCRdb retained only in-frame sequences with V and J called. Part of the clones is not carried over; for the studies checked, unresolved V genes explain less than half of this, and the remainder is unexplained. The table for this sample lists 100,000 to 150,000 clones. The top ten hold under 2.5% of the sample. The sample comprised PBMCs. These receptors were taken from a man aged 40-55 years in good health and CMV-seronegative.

The CDR3, as DNA: TGTGCCAGCAGTGTAGTCAGGGGGACTGAAGCTTTCTTT. This sequence encodes CASSVVRGTEAFF. The chain links TRBV6-4 to TRBJ1-1; 7 nucleotides line up with TRBD1. V dropped 4 bases and J dropped 5; count of bases not matched to a gene: 4. The germline gives CDR1 MRHNA, CDR2 SNTAGT. This CDR3 spans 13 amino acids.

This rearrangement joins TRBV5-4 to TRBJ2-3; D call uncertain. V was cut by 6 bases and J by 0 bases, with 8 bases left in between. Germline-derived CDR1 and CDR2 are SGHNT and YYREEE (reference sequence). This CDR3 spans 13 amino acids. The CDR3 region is CASNPQSTDTQYF. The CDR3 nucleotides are TGTGCCAGCAACCCCCAGAGCACAGATACGCAGTATTTT.

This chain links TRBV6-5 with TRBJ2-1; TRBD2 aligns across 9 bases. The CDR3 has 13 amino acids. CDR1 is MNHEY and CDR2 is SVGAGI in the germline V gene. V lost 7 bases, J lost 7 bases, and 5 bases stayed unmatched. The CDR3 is CASTAGGFNEQFF. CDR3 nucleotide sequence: TGTGCCAGCACGGCGGGAGGGTTTAATGAGCAGTTCTTC.

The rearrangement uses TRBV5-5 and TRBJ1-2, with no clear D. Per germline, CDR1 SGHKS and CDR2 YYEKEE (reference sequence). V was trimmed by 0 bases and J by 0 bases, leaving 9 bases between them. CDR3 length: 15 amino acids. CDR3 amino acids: CASSLEWAANYGYTF. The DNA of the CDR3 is TGTGCCAGCAGCTTGGAATGGGCCGCTAACTATGGCTACACCTTC.

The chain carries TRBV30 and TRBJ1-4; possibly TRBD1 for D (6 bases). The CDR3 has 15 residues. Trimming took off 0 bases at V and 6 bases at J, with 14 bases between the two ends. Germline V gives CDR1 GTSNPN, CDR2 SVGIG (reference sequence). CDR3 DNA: TGTGCCTGGAGTGTTCCCCAGGGGCCGGATGAAAAACTGTTTTTT. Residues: CAWSVPQGPDEKLFF.

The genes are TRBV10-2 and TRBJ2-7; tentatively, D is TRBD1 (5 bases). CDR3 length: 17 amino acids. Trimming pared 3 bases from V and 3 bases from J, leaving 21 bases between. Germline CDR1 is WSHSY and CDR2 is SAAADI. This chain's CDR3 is CASSEGPSGFGHYEQYF. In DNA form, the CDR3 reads TGCGCCAGCAGTGAAGGCCCGTCAGGGTTTGGCCACTACGAGCAGTACTTC.

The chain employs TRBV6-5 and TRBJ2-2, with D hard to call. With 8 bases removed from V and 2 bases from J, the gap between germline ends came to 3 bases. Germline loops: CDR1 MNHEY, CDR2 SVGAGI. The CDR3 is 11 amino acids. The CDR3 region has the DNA TGTGCCAGCCAAAACACCGGGGAGCTGTTTTTT. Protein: CASQNTGELFF.